The 17 T cell receptor beta chains presented below share a single source sample, sequenced in a study of PD-1 blockade in classical Hodgkin lymphoma. Profiling relied on immunoSEQ multiplex PCR, and the TCRdb table lists in-frame clones only, not all of them. The sample yields approximately 96,000 clones, 85% to 95% seen once. Documented time point: cycle 4 day 1 (C4D1), after 5 to 7 weeks of nivolumab. Every patient relapsed after autologous stem cell transplantation, and brentuximab vedotin exposure varied. Sequencing used peripheral blood mononuclear cells (PBMCs), obtained before the fourth cycle of nivolumab. The receptors originated from a human donor with classical Hodgkin lymphoma.

The genes are TRBV11-2 and TRBJ2-7; maybe TRBD2 (6 bases). The CDR3 runs 15 residues. Germline values: CDR1 SGHAT, CDR2 FQNNGV. Deletions cut 6 bases from V and 2 bases from J, with 17 bases between. In DNA form, the CDR3 reads TGTGCCAGCAGTTTGACTAGTTCCCGTACCTACGAGCAGTACTTC. This codes for CASSLTSSRTYEQYF.

The chain couples TRBV5-1 to TRBJ2-7; D is ambiguous. CDR3 size: 14 residues. Deletions cut 3 bases from V and 3 bases from J, with 13 bases between. CDR1 is SGHRS and CDR2 is YFSETQ in the germline V gene. The CDR3 here is CASSSGPVNYEQYF. For the CDR3, the DNA is TGCGCCAGCAGCTCCGGGCCAGTAAACTACGAGCAGTACTTC. Complete variable domain (other parts from reference TRBV5-1 and TRBJ2-7): KAGVTQTPRYLIKTRGQQVTLSCSPISGHRSVSWYQQTPGQGLQFLFEYFSETQRNKGNFPGRFSGRQFSNSRSEMNVSTLELGDSALYLCASSSGPVNYEQYFGPGTRLTVT.

The rearrangement uses TRBV30 and TRBJ1-4, with a weak D call TRBD1 (5 bases). CDR1 is GTSNPN, CDR2 SVGIG, per germline (reference sequence). This CDR3 region has 13 residues. The germline V and J ends were trimmed by 3 bases and 8 bases, with 13 bases remaining between them. The DNA for the CDR3 is TGTGCCTGGAGAAGGCAGGGAAGGGAAAAACTGTTTTTT. It yields the protein CAWRRQGREKLFF.

The rearrangement joins TRBV29-1 to TRBJ2-2; 7 nucleotides match TRBD2. There are 12 residues in the CDR3. Germline V gives CDR1 SQVTM, CDR2 ANQGSEA. This CDR3 is CTMRERGGELFF. CDR3 in DNA: TGCACCATGCGGGAGAGGGGCGGGGAGCTGTTTTTT.

As DNA, the CDR3 is TGTGCCAGCAGTTTACATGGTACGTACCTCAATGAGCAGTTCTTC. Its translation: CASSLHGTYLNEQFF. V and J are TRBV28 and TRBJ2-1; no clear D gene. CDR1 and CDR2 from the germline V gene are MDHEN and SYDVKM. Trimming cost V 2 bases and J 6 bases, with 14 bases left between them. The CDR3 spans 15 residues. The variable domain in full, with the rest retrieved from reference TRBV28 and TRBJ2-1, is DVKVTQSSRYLVKRTGEKVFLECVQDMDHENMFWYRQDPGLGLRLIYFSYDVKMKEKGDIPEGYSVSREKKERFSLILESASTNQTSMYLCASSLHGTYLNEQFFGPGTRLTVL.

The V and J genes are TRBV29-1 and TRBJ2-3; the D gene is possibly TRBD1 (5 bases). Germline-derived CDR1 and CDR2 are SQVTM and ANQGSEA. The CDR3 runs to 12 residues. Between the trimmed V and J ends, which lost 7 bases and 6 bases, there was a span of 14 bases. CDR3 nucleotide sequence: TGCAGCGGGGGTCTGGGGCCGGATACGCAGTATTTT. Protein: CSGGLGPDTQYF.

This clone came up once. The chain carries TRBV7-6 and TRBJ2-7, with 7 positions matching TRBD2. Looked up from germline, CDR1 is SGHVS and CDR2 is FNYEAQ. Losses at the gene ends were 5 bases for V and 9 bases for J; bases not matched to a gene: 13. The CDR3 extends over 14 amino acids. As DNA, the CDR3 is TGTGCCAGCAGCCAACAGGTCGGGAGGTGGGGGCAGTACTTC. It codes for CASSQQVGRWGQYF. Combining the CDR3 with reference TRBV7-6 and TRBJ2-7 gives the whole variable domain GAGVSQSPRYKVTKRGQDVALRCDPISGHVSLYWYRQALGQGPEFLTYFNYEAQQDKSGLPNDRFSAERPEGSISTLTIQRTEQRDSAMYRCASSQQVGRWGQYFGPGTRLTVT.

The rearrangement uses TRBV21-1 and TRBJ2-7; the table's D call of TRBD2 was not tested on the DNA. TRBV21-1 is a listed pseudogene. The CDR3 is 15 amino acids. CDR3 loop: CASSKGGGSSYEQYF. CDR3 sequence (DNA): TGTGCCAGCAGCAAAGGGGGGGGTAGCTCCTACGAGCAGTACTTC.

The chain couples TRBV25-1 to TRBJ1-2; a weak D match, TRBD1 (5 bases). There are 12 residues in the CDR3. Trimming stripped 3 bases from V and 8 bases from J, with 10 bases between. The V gene's germline CDR1 is MGHDK and CDR2 SYGVNS. The CDR3 DNA sequence: TGTGCCAGCAGTGAGGGTTGGGGGGGCTACACCTTC. It is translated as CASSEGWGGYTF.

The genes are TRBV21-1 and TRBJ1-1. TRBV21-1 is a pseudogene locus. The CDR3 runs to 13 residues. The CDR3 reads CASSRNENTEAFF. DNA of the CDR3: TGTGCCAGCAGCCGAAACGAGAACACTGAAGCTTTCTTT.

The gene calls are TRBV9 and TRBJ2-7, with 13 bases aligning to TRBD2. J gave up 3 bases and V 4 bases, and 4 bases lay outside the gene matches. In germline, CDR1 is SGDLS, CDR2 YYNGEE. The CDR3 contains 15 residues. The CDR3 region is CASSLGTSGIYEQYF. In DNA form, the CDR3 reads TGTGCCAGCAGCTTGGGGACTAGCGGGATCTACGAGCAGTACTTC.

The V gene is TRBV6-1, the J gene TRBJ2-7; 8 bases map to TRBD1. V dropped 10 bases and J dropped 5; count of bases not matched to a gene: 16. This CDR3 is 15 amino acids long. CDR1 is MNHNS and CDR2 is SASEGT in the germline V gene. The chain's CDR3 is CATTKETGDLHEQYF. The CDR3 DNA reads TGTGCCACCACGAAGGAGACAGGGGATTTACACGAGCAGTACTTC.

V is TRBV18 and J is TRBJ2-6; D gene unclear. The CDR3 contains 15 residues. CDR1 is KGHSH, CDR2 LQKENI, per germline. With 1 base removed from V and 0 bases from J, the gap between germline ends came to 4 bases. The DNA of the CDR3 is TGTGCCAGCTCACCACAGGGCTCTGGGGCCAACGTCCTGACTTTC. It encodes CASSPQGSGANVLTF.

V is TRBV7-9 and J is TRBJ2-3, with 11 bases aligning to TRBD2. The CDR3 has 15 residues. V dropped 0 bases and J dropped 6; count of bases not matched to a gene: 2. Looked up from germline, CDR1 is SEHNR and CDR2 is FQNEAQ (reference sequence). CDR3 coding DNA: TGTGCCAGCAGCTTAGCGGGACTAGCGGCGGATACGCAGTATTTT. Translated: CASSLAGLAADTQYF.

The chain couples TRBV27 to TRBJ1-4, with a tentative D call TRBD1 (6 bases). V dropped 5 bases and J dropped 0 bases, with 10 bases sitting between them. CDR1 and CDR2 from the germline V gene are MNHEY and SMNVEV (reference sequence). The CDR3 has 15 amino acids. CDR3 sequence (DNA): TGTGCCAGCAGTGACCGGACAGCAACTAATGAAAAACTGTTTTTT. Amino acid sequence: CASSDRTATNEKLFF. The full variable domain, its missing parts supplied by reference TRBV27 and TRBJ1-4, is EAQVTQNPRYLITVTGKKLTVTCSQNMNHEYMSWYRQDPGLGLRQIYYSMNVEVTDKGDVPEGYKVSRKEKRNFPLILESPSPNQTSLYFCASSDRTATNEKLFFGSGTQLSVL.

The rearrangement joins TRBV10-2 to TRBJ2-7; 11 nucleotides align to TRBD2. Germline CDR1 and CDR2: WSHSY and SAAADI. V trimming: 6 bases; J trimming: 3 bases; junction bases outside the gene matches: 4. The CDR3 covers 14 residues. This CDR3 reads CASRPGTSGYEQYF. The CDR3 DNA sequence: TGCGCCAGCAGGCCCGGGACTAGCGGCTACGAGCAGTACTTC.

V and J are TRBV9 and TRBJ2-1; a possible D gene is TRBD2 (5 bases). CDR3 size: 12 residues. Germline values: CDR1 SGDLS, CDR2 YYNGEE. Trimming pared 3 bases from V and 8 bases from J, leaving 9 bases between. CDR3 amino acids: CASSASFDEQFF. Written as DNA, the CDR3 is TGTGCCAGCAGCGCTAGCTTCGATGAGCAGTTCTTC. Full variable domain (missing parts from reference TRBV9 and TRBJ2-1): DSGVTQTPKHLITATGQRVTLRCSPRSGDLSVYWYQQSLDQGLQFLIQYYNGEERAKGNILERFSAQQFPDLHSELNLSSLELGDSALYFCASSASFDEQFFGPGTRLTVL.